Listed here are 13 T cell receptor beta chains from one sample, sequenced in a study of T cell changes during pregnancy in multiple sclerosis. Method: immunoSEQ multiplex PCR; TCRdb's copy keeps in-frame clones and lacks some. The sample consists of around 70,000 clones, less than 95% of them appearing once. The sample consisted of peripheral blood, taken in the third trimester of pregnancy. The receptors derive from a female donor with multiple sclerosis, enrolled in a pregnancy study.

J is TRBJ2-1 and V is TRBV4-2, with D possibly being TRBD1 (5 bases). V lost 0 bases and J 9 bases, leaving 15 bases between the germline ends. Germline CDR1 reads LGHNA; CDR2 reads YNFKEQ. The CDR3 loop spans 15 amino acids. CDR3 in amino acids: CASSQDPDKFGEQFF. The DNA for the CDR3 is TGTGCCAGCAGCCAAGATCCGGACAAGTTCGGTGAGCAGTTCTTC.

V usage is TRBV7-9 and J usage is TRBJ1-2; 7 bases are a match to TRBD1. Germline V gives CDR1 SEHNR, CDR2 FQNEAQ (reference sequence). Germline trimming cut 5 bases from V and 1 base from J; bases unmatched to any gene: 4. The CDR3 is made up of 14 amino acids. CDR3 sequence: CASSDGQDNYGYTF. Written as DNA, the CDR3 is TGTGCCAGCAGCGACGGACAGGATAACTATGGCTACACCTTC.

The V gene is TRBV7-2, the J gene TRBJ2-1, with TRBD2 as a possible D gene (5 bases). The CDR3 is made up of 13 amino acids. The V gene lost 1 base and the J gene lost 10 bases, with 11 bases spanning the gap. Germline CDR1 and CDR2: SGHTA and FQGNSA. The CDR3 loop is CASSLVRAMEQFF. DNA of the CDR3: TGTGCCAGCAGCTTAGTGCGGGCCATGGAGCAGTTCTTC. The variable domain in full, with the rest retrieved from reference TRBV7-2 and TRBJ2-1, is GAGVSQSPSNKVTEKGKDVELRCDPISGHTALYWYRQSLGQGLEFLIYFQGNSAPDKSGLPSDRFSAERTGGSVSTLTIQRTQQEDSAVYLCASSLVRAMEQFFGPGTRLTVL.

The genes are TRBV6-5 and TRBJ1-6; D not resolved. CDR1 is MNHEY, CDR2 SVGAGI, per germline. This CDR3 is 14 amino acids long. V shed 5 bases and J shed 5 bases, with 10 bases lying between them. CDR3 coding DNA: TGTGCCAGCAGTAACGGGATTAATAATTCACCCCTCCACTTT. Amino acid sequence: CASSNGINNSPLHF.

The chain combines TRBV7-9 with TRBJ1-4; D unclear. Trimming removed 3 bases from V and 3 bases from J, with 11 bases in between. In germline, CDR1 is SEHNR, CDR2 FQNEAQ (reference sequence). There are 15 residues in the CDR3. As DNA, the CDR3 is TGTGCCAGCAGCTTCCCGCGGGCAGCTAATGAAAAACTGTTTTTT. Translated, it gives CASSFPRAANEKLFF.

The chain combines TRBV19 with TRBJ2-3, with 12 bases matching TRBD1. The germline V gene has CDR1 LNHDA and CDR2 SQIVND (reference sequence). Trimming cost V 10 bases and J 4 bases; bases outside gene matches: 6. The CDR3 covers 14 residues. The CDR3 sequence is CAIGGQGAADTQYF. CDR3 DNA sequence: TGTGCCATCGGGGGACAGGGGGCCGCAGATACGCAGTATTTT.

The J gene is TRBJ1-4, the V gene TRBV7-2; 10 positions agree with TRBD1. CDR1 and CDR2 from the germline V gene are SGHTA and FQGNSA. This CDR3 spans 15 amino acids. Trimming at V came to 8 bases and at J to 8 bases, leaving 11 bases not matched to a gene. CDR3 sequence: CASPTGGRRNEKLFF. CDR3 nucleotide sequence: TGTGCCAGCCCGACAGGGGGCCGAAGAAACGAAAAACTGTTTTTT.

As DNA, the CDR3 is TGTGCCAGCAGCTTTTGGCAGGACACCGGGGAGCTGTTTTTT. Its translation is CASSFWQDTGELFF. The rearrangement uses TRBV5-4 and TRBJ2-2, with D uncertain. The germline gives CDR1 SGHNT, CDR2 YYREEE (reference sequence). With 2 bases removed from V and 3 bases from J, the gap between germline ends came to 8 bases. The CDR3 has 14 amino acids.

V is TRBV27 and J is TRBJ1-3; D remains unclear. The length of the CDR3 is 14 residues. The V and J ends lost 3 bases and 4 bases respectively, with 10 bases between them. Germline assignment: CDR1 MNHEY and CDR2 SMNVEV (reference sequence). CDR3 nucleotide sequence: TGTGCCAGCAGTTTGAGCCCAATGGGAAACACCATATATTTT. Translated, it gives CASSLSPMGNTIYF.

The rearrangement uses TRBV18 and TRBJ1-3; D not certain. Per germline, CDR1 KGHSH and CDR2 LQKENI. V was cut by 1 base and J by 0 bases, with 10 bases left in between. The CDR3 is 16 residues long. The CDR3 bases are TGTGCCAGCTCACCACAGACGGGTAACTCTGGAAACACCATATATTTT. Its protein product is CASSPQTGNSGNTIYF.

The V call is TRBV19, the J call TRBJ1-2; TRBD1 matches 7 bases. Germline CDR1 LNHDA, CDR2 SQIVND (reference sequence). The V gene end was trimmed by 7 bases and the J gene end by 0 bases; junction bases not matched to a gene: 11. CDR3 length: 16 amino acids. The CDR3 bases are TGTGCCAGTAACGGGGACAGCCGAACGACTAACTATGGCTACACCTTC. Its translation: CASNGDSRTTNYGYTF. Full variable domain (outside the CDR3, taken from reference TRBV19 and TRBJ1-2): DGGITQSPKYLFRKEGQNVTLSCEQNLNHDAMYWYRQDPGQGLRLIYYSQIVNDFQKGDIAEGYSVSREKKESFPLTVTSAQKNPTAFYLCASNGDSRTTNYGYTFGSGTRLTVV.

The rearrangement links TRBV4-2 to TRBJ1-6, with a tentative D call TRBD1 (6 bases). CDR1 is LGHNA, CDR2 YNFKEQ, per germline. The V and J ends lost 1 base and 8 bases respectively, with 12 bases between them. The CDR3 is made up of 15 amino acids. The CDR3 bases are TGTGCCAGCAGCCAAGGCCCGACAGGAGATTCACCCCTCCACTTT. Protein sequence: CASSQGPTGDSPLHF.

CDR3 DNA: TGTGCCAGCAGCTTCGGGTCGAACACTGAAGCTTTCTTT. It yields the protein CASSFGSNTEAFF. V gene TRBV7-6 combines with J gene TRBJ1-1, with D hard to call. This CDR3 has 13 residues. Germline assignment: CDR1 SGHVS and CDR2 FNYEAQ. Trimming took off 3 bases at V and 1 base at J, with 6 bases between the two ends. Full variable domain (missing parts from reference TRBV7-6 and TRBJ1-1): GAGVSQSPRYKVTKRGQDVALRCDPISGHVSLYWYRQALGQGPEFLTYFNYEAQQDKSGLPNDRFSAERPEGSISTLTIQRTEQRDSAMYRCASSFGSNTEAFFGQGTRLTVV.